One and the same sample provided the 24 T cell receptor beta chains below, sequenced in a study of blood T cell repertoires in COVID-19. Clones were sequenced by immunoSEQ multiplex PCR, and TCRdb holds only the in-frame ones, with some missing. Of under 200,000 clones listed, just over 85% are singletons. The material sequenced was peripheral blood. The receptors originated from a man aged 60 to 75 with acute or convalescent COVID-19.

The chain links TRBV20-1 to TRBJ2-1; 16 bases are shared with TRBD2. V shed 3 bases and J 1 base; nucleotides not matched to a gene: 3. The CDR3 sequence is 17 residues long. Germline CDR1 is DFQATT and CDR2 is SNEGSKA (reference sequence). This chain's CDR3 is CSASGTSGRASYNEQFF. The CDR3 DNA follows: TGCAGTGCTAGTGGGACTAGCGGGAGGGCATCCTACAATGAGCAGTTCTTC.

The chain recombines TRBV5-1 with TRBJ1-1, with 8 positions matching TRBD1. In germline, CDR1 is SGHRS, CDR2 YFSETQ. CDR3 length equals 16 residues. The V and J ends lost 0 bases and 6 bases, in that order; junction bases with no gene match: 10. In DNA, the CDR3 is TGCGCCAGCAGCTTGGAGACAGGGGCAGGAGGCGCTGAAGCTTTCTTT. Its translation: CASSLETGAGGAEAFF.

This clone was recorded once. The V gene is TRBV5-1, the J gene TRBJ1-2; 7 bases line up with TRBD1. This CDR3 contains 15 residues. After removal of 3 bases from V and 3 bases from J, the junction contained 8 bases not matched to a gene. Looked up from germline, CDR1 is SGHRS and CDR2 is YFSETQ. The CDR3 here is CASSSQGDADYGYTF. The CDR3 bases are TGCGCCAGCAGCTCTCAGGGGGACGCGGACTATGGCTACACCTTC.

V gene TRBV28 combines with J gene TRBJ2-7; D might be TRBD2 (7 bases). V was clipped by 6 bases and J by 1 base, with 10 bases between them. There are 13 residues in the CDR3. The germline CDR1 and CDR2 sequences are MDHEN and SYDVKM. CDR3: CASRGGASYEQYF. In nucleotides, the CDR3 is TGTGCCAGCAGGGGGGGGGCTTCCTACGAGCAGTACTTC.

This sequence joins TRBV14 and TRBJ2-1; D might be TRBD2 (6 bases). Trimming removed 1 base at V and 4 bases at J, with 14 bases between. CDR3 length: 16 residues. CDR1 and CDR2 (germline): SGHDN, FVKESK. This CDR3 reads CASSQGLGEVYNEQFF. The DNA for the CDR3 is TGTGCCAGCAGCCAAGGACTAGGCGAAGTGTACAATGAGCAGTTCTTC.

The V gene is TRBV30, the J gene TRBJ2-7; 7 bases map to TRBD2. The CDR3 sequence is 13 residues long. Looked up from germline, CDR1 is GTSNPN and CDR2 is SVGIG (reference sequence). V shed 3 bases and J 4 bases; nucleotides not matched to a gene: 6. CDR3 residues: CAWRATSSYEQYF. The CDR3 coding sequence is TGTGCCTGGAGGGCGACTAGCTCATACGAGCAGTACTTC.

The rearrangement links TRBV11-3 to TRBJ1-6; D gene uncertain. The ends were cut back, 4 bases at V and 9 bases at J, with 13 bases in the middle. The CDR3 consists of 14 residues. CDR1 and CDR2 (germline): SGHNT, YENEEA. The CDR3 coding sequence is TGTGCCAGCAGCTCTAACGCAGAGGGTTCACCCCTCCACTTT. Protein product: CASSSNAEGSPLHF.

The chain uses TRBV28 and TRBJ1-5; D gene unclear. V was pared by 6 bases and J by 3 bases, with 21 bases between. CDR1 is MDHEN, CDR2 SYDVKM, per germline. The CDR3 extends over 17 amino acids. In DNA form, the CDR3 reads TGTGCCAGCAGCCGGTTCTTTGCGGCCGGACTCAATCAGCCCCAGCATTTT. Encoded protein: CASSRFFAAGLNQPQHF.

The chain has TRBV7-2 and TRBJ2-7; 10 bases are a match to TRBD1. The CDR3 sequence is 18 residues long. Trimming removed 1 base from V and 0 bases from J; junction bases left unmatched: 9. CDR1 is SGHTA and CDR2 is FQGNSA in the germline V gene. This chain's CDR3 is CASSLGPVGQGGSYEQYF. The CDR3 bases are TGTGCCAGCAGCTTAGGACCCGTAGGACAGGGGGGCTCCTACGAGCAGTACTTC. Using reference TRBV7-2 and TRBJ2-7 for the parts outside the CDR3, the full variable domain is GAGVSQSPSNKVTEKGKDVELRCDPISGHTALYWYRQSLGQGLEFLIYFQGNSAPDKSGLPSDRFSAERTGGSVSTLTIQRTQQEDSAVYLCASSLGPVGQGGSYEQYFGPGTRLTVT.

The chain recombines TRBV28 with TRBJ1-2, with D possibly TRBD1 on 6 matching bases. CDR3 size: 13 residues. The ends were cut back, 4 bases at V and 3 bases at J, with 9 bases in the middle. The germline V gene has CDR1 MDHEN and CDR2 SYDVKM. As DNA, the CDR3 is TGTGCCAGCAGTTCACAGGGCCACTATGGCTACACCTTC. It codes for CASSSQGHYGYTF.

V usage is TRBV30 and J usage is TRBJ1-1; D call uncertain. The length of the CDR3 is 11 residues. Germline V gives CDR1 GTSNPN, CDR2 SVGIG (reference sequence). V lost 4 bases, J lost 4 bases, and 7 bases lay in between. The CDR3 bases are TGTGCCTGGATACGGGTCACTGAAGCTTTCTTT. This encodes CAWIRVTEAFF. Based on the CDR3 plus reference TRBV30 and TRBJ1-1, the full variable domain is SQTIHQWPATLVQPVGSPLSLECTVEGTSNPNLYWYRQAAGRGLQLLFYSVGIGQISSEVPQNLSASRPQDRQFILSSKKLLLSDSGFYLCAWIRVTEAFFGQGTRLTVV.

This sequence joins TRBV28 and TRBJ1-2, with a tentative D call TRBD1 (6 bases). CDR3 length: 13 residues. The germline CDR1 and CDR2 sequences are MDHEN and SYDVKM. Trimming cost V 8 bases and J 4 bases, with 14 bases left between them. The CDR3 loop reads CASGTGNGYGYTF. CDR3 sequence (DNA): TGTGCCAGCGGTACAGGGAATGGCTATGGCTACACCTTC.

The chain carries TRBV7-8 and TRBJ2-1; 13 positions agree with TRBD2. The germline CDR1 and CDR2 sequences are SGHVS and FQNEAQ. V gave up 5 bases and J gave up 9 bases; unmatched junction bases: 13. The CDR3 covers 17 residues. The CDR3 region has the DNA TGTGCCAGCAGCGGAGCCAGCGGACTAGCGGGAGTAGGTGAGCAGTTCTTC. Protein sequence: CASSGASGLAGVGEQFF.

The gene calls are TRBV28 and TRBJ2-2; 8 bases agree with TRBD2. The CDR3 runs to 17 residues. CDR1 MDHEN and CDR2 SYDVKM come from the germline V gene. The J segment lost 4 bases and the V segment lost 1 base, leaving 8 bases of the junction unmatched. CDR3 DNA: TGTGCCAGCAGTTTATTGGCGGGAGGTTTTGTCACCGGGGAGCTGTTTTTT. It is translated as CASSLLAGGFVTGELFF. Variable domain in full (rest from reference TRBV28 and TRBJ2-2): DVKVTQSSRYLVKRTGEKVFLECVQDMDHENMFWYRQDPGLGLRLIYFSYDVKMKEKGDIPEGYSVSREKKERFSLILESASTNQTSMYLCASSLLAGGFVTGELFFGEGSRLTVL.

The V and J genes are TRBV28 and TRBJ1-2; D is ambiguous. Trimming took 5 bases from V and 0 from J, leaving 10 bases between them. The CDR3 sequence is 14 residues long. The V gene's germline CDR1 is MDHEN and CDR2 SYDVKM. CDR3 region: CASSVPGSNYGYTF. Written as DNA, the CDR3 is TGTGCCAGCAGTGTCCCGGGATCTAACTATGGCTACACCTTC.

The rearrangement uses TRBV6-4 and TRBJ1-3; D possibly corresponds to TRBD1 (5 bases). Germline CDR1 MRHNA, CDR2 SNTAGT. The CDR3 has 14 residues. V lost 7 bases and J lost 2, with 12 bases in between. CDR3 in amino acids: CASKTREAGNTIYF. CDR3 nucleotide sequence: TGTGCCAGCAAAACCAGGGAGGCTGGAAACACCATATATTTT.

The genes are TRBV9 and TRBJ2-2; TRBD1 agrees at 10 bases. The CDR3 spans 14 residues. Trimming cost V 3 bases and J 6 bases; bases outside gene matches: 2. CDR1 and CDR2 from the germline V gene are SGDLS and YYNGEE. The DNA of the CDR3 is TGTGCCAGCAGCGGGACAGGGGGGGCCGGGGAGCTGTTTTTT. Amino acid sequence: CASSGTGGAGELFF.

The V call is TRBV27, the J call TRBJ2-1; the match to TRBD2 covers 14 bases. With 3 bases clipped from V and 7 bases from J, the junction kept 2 bases outside the gene matches. Per the germline V gene, CDR1 is MNHEY and CDR2 is SMNVEV (reference sequence). This CDR3 contains 15 residues. DNA of the CDR3: TGTGCCAGCAGTTTTGGGACTAGCGGGAGAAATGAGCAGTTCTTC. Its translation: CASSFGTSGRNEQFF.

The CDR3 sequence is CASSLMAEKAYEQYF. The CDR3 region has the DNA TGTGCCAGCAGTTTAATGGCGGAAAAGGCGTACGAGCAGTACTTC. This chain links TRBV27 with TRBJ2-7; D gene uncertain. Trimming removed 2 bases from V and 4 bases from J, with 15 bases in between. Per germline, CDR1 MNHEY and CDR2 SMNVEV (reference sequence). The CDR3 contains 15 residues.

This clone was detected only once. J is TRBJ2-3 and V is TRBV5-1, with D maybe TRBD1 (6 bases). Per the germline V gene, CDR1 is SGHRS and CDR2 is YFSETQ. Trimming shortened V by 2 bases and J by 3 bases, and 10 bases separated the two germline ends. The CDR3 length is 14 residues. CDR3 in DNA: TGCGCCAGCAGCTTAAGCAGGGGAACAGATACGCAGTATTTT. Translation: CASSLSRGTDTQYF.

This clone was detected only once. The chain combines TRBV11-2 with TRBJ1-1, with D hard to call. The CDR3 runs to 13 residues. In germline, CDR1 is SGHAT, CDR2 FQNNGV. V was trimmed by 8 bases and J by 4 bases, leaving 14 bases between them. CDR3 in DNA: TGTGCCAGCTCTCAATCGGGGTTCACTGAAGCTTTCTTT. Its translation: CASSQSGFTEAFF.

The rearrangement links TRBV6-5 to TRBJ2-3; perhaps TRBD2 as D (6 bases). The CDR3 has 13 amino acids. The V end was cut by 2 bases, the J end by 4 bases, with 7 bases between. CDR1 is MNHEY and CDR2 is SVGAGI in the germline V gene. This CDR3 reads CASSYRRADTQYF. The CDR3 region has the DNA TGTGCCAGCAGTTACAGGAGGGCAGATACGCAGTATTTT.

This chain connects TRBV5-1 to TRBJ2-7, with 9 bases lining up with TRBD2. V gave up 0 bases and J gave up 11 bases; unmatched junction bases: 6. Germline V gene lookup returns CDR1 SGHRS and CDR2 YFSETQ. The CDR3 is 13 residues long. Here the CDR3 reads CASSLDVAGGKYF. Written as DNA, the CDR3 is TGCGCCAGCAGCTTGGATGTCGCGGGAGGGAAGTACTTC. The full variable domain, completed using reference TRBV5-1 and TRBJ2-7, is KAGVTQTPRYLIKTRGQQVTLSCSPISGHRSVSWYQQTPGQGLQFLFEYFSETQRNKGNFPGRFSGRQFSNSRSEMNVSTLELGDSALYLCASSLDVAGGKYFGPGTRLTVT.

The chain combines TRBV28 with TRBJ1-1, with D possibly matching TRBD1 (5 bases). V lost 2 bases and J 1 base, leaving 23 bases between the germline ends. This CDR3 is 19 amino acids long. Germline CDR1 and CDR2: MDHEN and SYDVKM. The CDR3 DNA sequence: TGTGCCAGCAGTTTAACCCTATCCGGTAGTGGAGGGACGAACACTGAAGCTTTCTTT. Protein product: CASSLTLSGSGGTNTEAFF.